This T cell receptor beta chain was identified during a study of T cell responses to AZD1222 COVID-19 vaccine. This clone was detected a few times. Its specificity is unknown. Only in-frame clones appear in the TCRdb table, and some are missing; sequencing was by immunoSEQ multiplex PCR. The data contain approximately 140,000 clones, 80% to 95% of them seen just once; the ten biggest clones take up more than 0.8%. CDR1 is SGHRS, CDR2 YFSETQ, per germline. The CDR3 is 13 amino acids. V was trimmed by 4 bases and J by 2 bases, leaving 9 bases between them. Whole-study findings and limits: Targeting of unmutated variant regions was reportedly seen in nearly half of spike-specific TCRs. Following two doses of AZD1222, Spike-specific TCR breadth and depth rose. There were repertoire samples only from the period after the peak T cell response. White British ancestry dominated among donors, who included more females, and clonal diversity was possibly underestimated.

Sequences were derived from peripheral blood, sampled on day 0 of MenACWY control vaccination. The V gene is TRBV5-1, the J gene TRBJ1-1; D is ambiguous. The source is an adult in good health. CDR3 protein: CASSLRVNTEAFF. The CDR3 DNA follows: TGCGCCAGCAGCCTTAGGGTCAACACTGAAGCTTTCTTT.